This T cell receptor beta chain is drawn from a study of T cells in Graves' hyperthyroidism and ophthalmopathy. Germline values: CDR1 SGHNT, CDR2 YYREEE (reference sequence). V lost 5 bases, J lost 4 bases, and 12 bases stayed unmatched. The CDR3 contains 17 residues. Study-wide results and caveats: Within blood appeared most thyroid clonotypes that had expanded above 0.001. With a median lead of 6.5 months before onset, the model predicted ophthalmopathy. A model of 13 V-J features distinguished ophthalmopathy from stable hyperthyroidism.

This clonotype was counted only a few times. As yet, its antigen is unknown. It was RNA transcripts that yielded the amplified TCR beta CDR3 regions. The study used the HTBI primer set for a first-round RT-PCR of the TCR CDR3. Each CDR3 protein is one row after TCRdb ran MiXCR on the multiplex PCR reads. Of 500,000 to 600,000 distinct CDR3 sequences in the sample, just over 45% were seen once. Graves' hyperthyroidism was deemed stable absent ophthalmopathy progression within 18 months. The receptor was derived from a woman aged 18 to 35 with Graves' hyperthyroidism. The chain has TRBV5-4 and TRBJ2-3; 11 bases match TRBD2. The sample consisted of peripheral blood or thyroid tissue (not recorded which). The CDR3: CASRPGTSGRRADTQYF. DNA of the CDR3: TGTGCCAGCAGACCCGGGACTAGCGGCCGACGAGCAGATACGCAGTATTTT.